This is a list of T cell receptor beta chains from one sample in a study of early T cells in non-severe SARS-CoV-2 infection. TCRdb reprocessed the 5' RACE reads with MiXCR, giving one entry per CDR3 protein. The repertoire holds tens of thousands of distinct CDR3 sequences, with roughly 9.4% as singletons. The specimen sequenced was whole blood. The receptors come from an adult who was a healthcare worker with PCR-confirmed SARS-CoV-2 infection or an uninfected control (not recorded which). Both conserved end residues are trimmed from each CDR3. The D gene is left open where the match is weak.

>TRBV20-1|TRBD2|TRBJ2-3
SARGGGGHTQY
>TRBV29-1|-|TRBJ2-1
SVFLADWASSYNEQF
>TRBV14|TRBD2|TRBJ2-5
ASSQALAGMATQY
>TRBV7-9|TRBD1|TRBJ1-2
ASSFRDRDYGYT
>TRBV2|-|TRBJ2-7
ASSGTVTYEQY
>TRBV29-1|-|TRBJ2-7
SVEVTRDYEQY
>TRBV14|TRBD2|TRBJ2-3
ASSLILAGYTDTQY
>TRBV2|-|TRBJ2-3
ASSPDSTDTQY
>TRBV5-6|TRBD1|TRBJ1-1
ASSYYRDSLMNTEAF
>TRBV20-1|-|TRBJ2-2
SARANTGELF
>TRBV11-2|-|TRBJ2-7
ASSTSVSYEQY
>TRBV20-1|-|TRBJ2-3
SASYPVTDTQY
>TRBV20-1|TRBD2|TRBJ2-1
SGSGRTNEQF
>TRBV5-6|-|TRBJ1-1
ASRKATKTAKNTEAF